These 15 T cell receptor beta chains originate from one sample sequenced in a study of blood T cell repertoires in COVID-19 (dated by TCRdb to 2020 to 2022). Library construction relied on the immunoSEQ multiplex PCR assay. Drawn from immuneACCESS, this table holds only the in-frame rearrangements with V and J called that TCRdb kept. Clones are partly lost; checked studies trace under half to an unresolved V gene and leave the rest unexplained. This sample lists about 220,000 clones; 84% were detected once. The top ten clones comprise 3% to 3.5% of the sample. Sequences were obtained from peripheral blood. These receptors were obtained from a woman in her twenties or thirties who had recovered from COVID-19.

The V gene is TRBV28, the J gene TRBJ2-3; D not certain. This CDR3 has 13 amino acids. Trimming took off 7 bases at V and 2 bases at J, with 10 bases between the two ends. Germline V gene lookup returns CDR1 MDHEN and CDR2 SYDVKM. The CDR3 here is CASNLQATDTQYF. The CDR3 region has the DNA TGTGCCAGCAACTTGCAGGCCACAGATACGCAGTATTTT.

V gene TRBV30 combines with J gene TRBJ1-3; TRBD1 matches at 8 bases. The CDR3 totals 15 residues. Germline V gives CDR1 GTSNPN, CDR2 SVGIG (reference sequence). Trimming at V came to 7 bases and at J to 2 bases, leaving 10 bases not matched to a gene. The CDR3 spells CASGGRGLAGNTIYF. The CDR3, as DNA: TGTGCCTCTGGGGGCAGGGGGCTTGCTGGAAACACCATATATTTT. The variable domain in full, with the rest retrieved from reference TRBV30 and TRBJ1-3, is SQTIHQWPATLVQPVGSPLSLECTVEGTSNPNLYWYRQAAGRGLQLLFYSVGIGQISSEVPQNLSASRPQDRQFILSSKKLLLSDSGFYLCASGGRGLAGNTIYFGEGSWLTVV.

In nucleotides, the CDR3 is TGTGCCAGCAGTTTTAGGGACAGGAGGACGTACTTC. Translation: CASSFRDRRTYF. V and J are TRBV28 and TRBJ2-7, with 8 bases aligning to TRBD1. This CDR3 has 12 residues. Unmatched junction bases numbered 7, after V lost 3 bases and J lost 12 bases. Germline CDR1 and CDR2: MDHEN and SYDVKM.

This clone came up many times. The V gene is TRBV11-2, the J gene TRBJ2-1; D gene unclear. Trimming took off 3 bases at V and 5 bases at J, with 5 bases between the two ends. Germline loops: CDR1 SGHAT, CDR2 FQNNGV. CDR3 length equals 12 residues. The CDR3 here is CASSFIDNEQFF. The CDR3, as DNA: TGTGCCAGCAGCTTTATAGACAATGAGCAGTTCTTC.

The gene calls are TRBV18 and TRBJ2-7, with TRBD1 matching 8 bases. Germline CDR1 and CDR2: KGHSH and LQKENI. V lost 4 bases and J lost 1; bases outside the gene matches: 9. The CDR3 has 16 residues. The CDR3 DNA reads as TGTGCCAGCTCACTGGGACAGGCTCGCCCTTCCTACGAGCAGTACTTC. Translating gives CASSLGQARPSYEQYF.

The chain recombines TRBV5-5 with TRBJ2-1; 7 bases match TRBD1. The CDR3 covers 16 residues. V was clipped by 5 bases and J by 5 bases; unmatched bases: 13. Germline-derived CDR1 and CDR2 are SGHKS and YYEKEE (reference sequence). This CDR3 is CASRRSQTGSHNEQFF. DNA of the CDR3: TGTGCCAGCAGACGATCCCAGACAGGGTCCCACAATGAGCAGTTCTTC.

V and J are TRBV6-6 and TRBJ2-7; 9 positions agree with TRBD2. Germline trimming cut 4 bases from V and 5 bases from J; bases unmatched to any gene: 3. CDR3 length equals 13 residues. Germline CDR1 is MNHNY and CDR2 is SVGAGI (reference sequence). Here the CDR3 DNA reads TGTGCCAGCAGTTTTAGCGGGAGCAACGAGCAGTACTTC. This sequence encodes CASSFSGSNEQYF.

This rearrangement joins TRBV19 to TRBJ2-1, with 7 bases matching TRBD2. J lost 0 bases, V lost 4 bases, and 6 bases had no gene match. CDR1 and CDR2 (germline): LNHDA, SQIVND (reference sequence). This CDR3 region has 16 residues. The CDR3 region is CASSTLAESSYNEQFF. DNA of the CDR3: TGTGCCAGTAGTACCCTAGCGGAAAGCTCCTACAATGAGCAGTTCTTC. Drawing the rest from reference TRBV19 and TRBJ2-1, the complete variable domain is DGGITQSPKYLFRKEGQNVTLSCEQNLNHDAMYWYRQDPGQGLRLIYYSQIVNDFQKGDIAEGYSVSREKKESFPLTVTSAQKNPTAFYLCASSTLAESSYNEQFFGPGTRLTVL.

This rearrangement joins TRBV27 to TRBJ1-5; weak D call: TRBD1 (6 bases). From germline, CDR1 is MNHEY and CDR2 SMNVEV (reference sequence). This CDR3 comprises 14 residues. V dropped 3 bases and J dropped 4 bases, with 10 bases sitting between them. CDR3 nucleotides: TGTGCCAGCAGTTTTTTAGGGGGAAATCAGCCCCAGCATTTT. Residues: CASSFLGGNQPQHF.

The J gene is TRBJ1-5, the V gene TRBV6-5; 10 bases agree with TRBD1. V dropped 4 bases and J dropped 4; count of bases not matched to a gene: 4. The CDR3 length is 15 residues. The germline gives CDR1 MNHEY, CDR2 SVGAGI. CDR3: CASSWRTGGNQPQHF. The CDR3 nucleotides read TGTGCCAGCAGTTGGCGGACAGGGGGAAATCAGCCCCAGCATTTT.

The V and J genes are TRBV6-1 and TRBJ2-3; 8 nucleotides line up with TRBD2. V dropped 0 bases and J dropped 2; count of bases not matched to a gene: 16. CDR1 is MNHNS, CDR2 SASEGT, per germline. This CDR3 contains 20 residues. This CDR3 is CASSEAGGLDLLAATDTQYF. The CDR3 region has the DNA TGTGCCAGCAGTGAAGCGGGAGGTTTGGATTTACTAGCGGCCACAGATACGCAGTATTTT.

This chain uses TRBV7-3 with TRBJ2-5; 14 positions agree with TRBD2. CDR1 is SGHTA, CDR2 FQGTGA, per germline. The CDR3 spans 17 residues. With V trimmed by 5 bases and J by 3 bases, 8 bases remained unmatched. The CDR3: CASSLGTSGSREETQYF. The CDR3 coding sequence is TGTGCCAGCAGCCTAGGGACTAGCGGGAGTCGGGAAGAGACCCAGTACTTC.

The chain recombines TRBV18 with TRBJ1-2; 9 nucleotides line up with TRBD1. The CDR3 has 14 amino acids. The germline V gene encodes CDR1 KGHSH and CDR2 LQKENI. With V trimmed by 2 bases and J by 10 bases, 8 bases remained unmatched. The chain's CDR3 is CASSPEGQGSPYTF. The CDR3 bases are TGTGCCAGCTCACCAGAAGGACAGGGGTCCCCCTACACCTTC.

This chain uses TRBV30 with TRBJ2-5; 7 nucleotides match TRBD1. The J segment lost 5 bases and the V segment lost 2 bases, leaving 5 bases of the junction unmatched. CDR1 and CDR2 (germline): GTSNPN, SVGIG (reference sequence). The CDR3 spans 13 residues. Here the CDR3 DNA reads TGTGCCTGGAGTAAGGGGGCGCCCGAGACCCAGTACTTC. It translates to CAWSKGAPETQYF.

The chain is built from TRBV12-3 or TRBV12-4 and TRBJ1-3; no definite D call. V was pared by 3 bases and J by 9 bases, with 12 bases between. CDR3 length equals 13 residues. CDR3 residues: CASSFDQAGTIYF. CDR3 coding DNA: TGTGCCAGCAGTTTCGACCAGGCGGGCACCATATATTTT.